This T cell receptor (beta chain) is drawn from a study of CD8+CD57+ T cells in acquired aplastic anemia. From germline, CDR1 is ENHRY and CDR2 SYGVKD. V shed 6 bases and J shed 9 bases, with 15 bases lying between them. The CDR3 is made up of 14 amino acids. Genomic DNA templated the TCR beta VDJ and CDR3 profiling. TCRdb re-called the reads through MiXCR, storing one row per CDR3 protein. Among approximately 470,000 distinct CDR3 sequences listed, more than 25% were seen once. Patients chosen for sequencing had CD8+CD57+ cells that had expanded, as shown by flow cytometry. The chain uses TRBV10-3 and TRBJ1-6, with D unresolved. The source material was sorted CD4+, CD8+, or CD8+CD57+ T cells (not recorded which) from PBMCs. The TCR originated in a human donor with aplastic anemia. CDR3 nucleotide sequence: TGTGCCATCAGAGGAGAGGGTGCCGGTTCACCCCTCCACTTT. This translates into CAIRGEGAGSPLHF.